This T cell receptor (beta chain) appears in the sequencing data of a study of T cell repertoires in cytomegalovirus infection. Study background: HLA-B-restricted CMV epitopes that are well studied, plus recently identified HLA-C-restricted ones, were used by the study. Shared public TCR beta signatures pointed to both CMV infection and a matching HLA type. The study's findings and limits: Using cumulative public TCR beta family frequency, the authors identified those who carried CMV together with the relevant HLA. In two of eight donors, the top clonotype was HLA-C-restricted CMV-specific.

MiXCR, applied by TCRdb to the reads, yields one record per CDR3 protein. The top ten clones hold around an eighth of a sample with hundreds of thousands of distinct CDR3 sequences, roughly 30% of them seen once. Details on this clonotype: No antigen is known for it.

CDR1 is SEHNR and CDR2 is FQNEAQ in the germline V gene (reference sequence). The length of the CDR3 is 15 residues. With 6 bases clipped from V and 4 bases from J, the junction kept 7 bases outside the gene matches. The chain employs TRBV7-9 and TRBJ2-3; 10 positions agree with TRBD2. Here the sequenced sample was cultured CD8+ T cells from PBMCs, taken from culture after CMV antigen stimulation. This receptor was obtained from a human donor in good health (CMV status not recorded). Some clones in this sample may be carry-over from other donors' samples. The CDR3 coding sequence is TGTGCCAGCAGGGAGGGACTAGCGAGGTCAGATACGCAGTATTTT. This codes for CASREGLARSDTQYF.